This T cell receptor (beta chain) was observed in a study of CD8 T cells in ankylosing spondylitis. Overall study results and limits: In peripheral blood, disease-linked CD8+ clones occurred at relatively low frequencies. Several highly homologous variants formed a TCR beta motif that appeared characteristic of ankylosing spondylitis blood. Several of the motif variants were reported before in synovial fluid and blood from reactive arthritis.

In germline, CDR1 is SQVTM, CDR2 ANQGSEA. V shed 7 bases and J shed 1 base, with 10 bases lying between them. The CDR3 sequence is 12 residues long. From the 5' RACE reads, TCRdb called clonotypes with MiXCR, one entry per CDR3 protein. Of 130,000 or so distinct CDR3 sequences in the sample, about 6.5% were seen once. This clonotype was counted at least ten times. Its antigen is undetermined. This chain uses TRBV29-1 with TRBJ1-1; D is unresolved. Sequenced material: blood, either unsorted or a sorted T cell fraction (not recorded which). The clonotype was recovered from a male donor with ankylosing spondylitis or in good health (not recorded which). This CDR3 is CSGLHKNTEAFF. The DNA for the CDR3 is TGCAGCGGCCTACACAAGAACACTGAAGCTTTCTTT.